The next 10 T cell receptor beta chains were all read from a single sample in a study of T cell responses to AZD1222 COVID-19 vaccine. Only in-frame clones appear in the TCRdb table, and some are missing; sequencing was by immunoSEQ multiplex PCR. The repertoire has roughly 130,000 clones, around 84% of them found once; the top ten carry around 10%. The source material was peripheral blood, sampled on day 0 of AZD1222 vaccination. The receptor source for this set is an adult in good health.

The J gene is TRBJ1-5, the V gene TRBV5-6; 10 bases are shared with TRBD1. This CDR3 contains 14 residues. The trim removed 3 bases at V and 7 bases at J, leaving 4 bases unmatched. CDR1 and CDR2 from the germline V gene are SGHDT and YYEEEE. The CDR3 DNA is TGTGCCAGCAGCTCGGGACAGGGGAGGCAGCCCCAGCATTTT. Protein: CASSSGQGRQPQHF.

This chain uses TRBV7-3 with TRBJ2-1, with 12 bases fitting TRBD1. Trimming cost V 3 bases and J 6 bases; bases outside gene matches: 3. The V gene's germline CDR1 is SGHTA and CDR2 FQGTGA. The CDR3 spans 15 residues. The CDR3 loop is CASSLGTGGPNEQFF. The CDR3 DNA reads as TGTGCCAGCAGCTTGGGGACAGGGGGCCCCAATGAGCAGTTCTTC.

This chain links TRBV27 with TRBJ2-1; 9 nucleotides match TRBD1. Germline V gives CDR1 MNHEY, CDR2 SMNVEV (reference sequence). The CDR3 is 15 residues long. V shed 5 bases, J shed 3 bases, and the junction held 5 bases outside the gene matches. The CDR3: CASSPGQGIYNEQFF. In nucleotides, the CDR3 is TGTGCCAGCAGTCCGGGACAGGGTATCTACAATGAGCAGTTCTTC.

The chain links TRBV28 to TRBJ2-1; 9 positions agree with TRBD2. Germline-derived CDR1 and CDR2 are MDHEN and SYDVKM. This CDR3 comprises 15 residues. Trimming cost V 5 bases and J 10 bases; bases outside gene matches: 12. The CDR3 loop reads CASSPGTSLLREQFF. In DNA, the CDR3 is TGTGCCAGCAGTCCCGGGACTAGCCTCCTCCGGGAGCAGTTCTTC.

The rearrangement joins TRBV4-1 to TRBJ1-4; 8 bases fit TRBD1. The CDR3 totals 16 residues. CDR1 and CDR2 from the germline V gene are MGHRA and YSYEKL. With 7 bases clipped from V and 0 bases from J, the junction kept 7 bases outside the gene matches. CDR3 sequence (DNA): TGCGCCAGCACCCGACAGGGGCTCCCAACTAATGAAAAACTGTTTTTT. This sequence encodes CASTRQGLPTNEKLFF.

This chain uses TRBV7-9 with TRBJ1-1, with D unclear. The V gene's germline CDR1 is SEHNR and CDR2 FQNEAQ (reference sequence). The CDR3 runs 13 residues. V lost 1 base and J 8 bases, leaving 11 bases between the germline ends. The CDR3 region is CASSLEGGQEAFF. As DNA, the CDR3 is TGTGCCAGCAGCTTAGAAGGAGGGCAGGAAGCTTTCTTT.

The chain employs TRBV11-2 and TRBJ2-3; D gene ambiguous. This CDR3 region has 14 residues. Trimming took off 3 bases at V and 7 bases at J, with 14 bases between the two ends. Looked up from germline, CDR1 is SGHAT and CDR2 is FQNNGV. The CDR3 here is CASSLEFSRHTQYF. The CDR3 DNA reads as TGTGCCAGCAGCTTGGAGTTTTCTAGACATACGCAGTATTTT. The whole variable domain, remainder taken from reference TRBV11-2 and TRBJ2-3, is EAGVAQSPRYKIIEKRQSVAFWCNPISGHATLYWYQQILGQGPKLLIQFQNNGVVDDSQLPKDRFSAERLKGVDSTLKIQPAKLEDSAVYLCASSLEFSRHTQYFGPGTRLTVL.

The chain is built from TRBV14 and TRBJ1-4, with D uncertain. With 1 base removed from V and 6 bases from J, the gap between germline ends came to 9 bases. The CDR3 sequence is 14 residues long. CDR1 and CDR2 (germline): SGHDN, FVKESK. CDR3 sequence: CASSQGDKDEKLFF. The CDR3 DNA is TGTGCCAGCAGCCAAGGGGATAAAGATGAAAAACTGTTTTTT.

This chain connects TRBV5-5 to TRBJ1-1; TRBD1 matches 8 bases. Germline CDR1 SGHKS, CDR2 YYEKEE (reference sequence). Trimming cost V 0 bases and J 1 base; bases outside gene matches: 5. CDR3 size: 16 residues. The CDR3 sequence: CASSLVPGGRNTEAFF. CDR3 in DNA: TGTGCCAGCAGCTTGGTGCCAGGGGGCCGGAACACTGAAGCTTTCTTT.

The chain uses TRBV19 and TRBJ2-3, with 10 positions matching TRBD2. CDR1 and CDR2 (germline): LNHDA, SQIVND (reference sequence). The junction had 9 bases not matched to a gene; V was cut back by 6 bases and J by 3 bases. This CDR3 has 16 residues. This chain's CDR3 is CASRKFGTSETDTQYF. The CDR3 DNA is TGTGCCAGTAGAAAGTTCGGGACTAGCGAGACAGATACGCAGTATTTT.